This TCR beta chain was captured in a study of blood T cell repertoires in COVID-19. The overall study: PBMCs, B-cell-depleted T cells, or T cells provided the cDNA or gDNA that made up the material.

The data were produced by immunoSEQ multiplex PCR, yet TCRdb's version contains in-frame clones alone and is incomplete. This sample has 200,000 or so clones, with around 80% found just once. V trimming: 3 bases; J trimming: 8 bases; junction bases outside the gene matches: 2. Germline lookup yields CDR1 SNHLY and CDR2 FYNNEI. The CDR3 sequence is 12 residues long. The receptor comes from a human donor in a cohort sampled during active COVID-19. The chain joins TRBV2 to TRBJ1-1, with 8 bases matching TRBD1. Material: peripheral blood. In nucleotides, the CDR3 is TGTGCCAGCAGTGACAGGGGGCGAGAAGCTTTCTTT. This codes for CASSDRGREAFF.